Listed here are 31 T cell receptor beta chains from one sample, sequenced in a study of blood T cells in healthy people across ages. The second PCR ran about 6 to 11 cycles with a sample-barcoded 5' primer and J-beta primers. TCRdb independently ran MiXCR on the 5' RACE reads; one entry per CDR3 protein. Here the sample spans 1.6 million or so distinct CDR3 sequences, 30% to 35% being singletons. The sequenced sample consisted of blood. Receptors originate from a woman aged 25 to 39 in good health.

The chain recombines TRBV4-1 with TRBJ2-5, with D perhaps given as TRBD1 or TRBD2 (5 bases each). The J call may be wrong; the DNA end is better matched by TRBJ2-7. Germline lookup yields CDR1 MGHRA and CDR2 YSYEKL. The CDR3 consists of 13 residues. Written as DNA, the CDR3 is TGCGCCAGCAGCCACCTAGGGGAGCGCGAGCAGTACTTC. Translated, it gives CASSHLGEREQYF.

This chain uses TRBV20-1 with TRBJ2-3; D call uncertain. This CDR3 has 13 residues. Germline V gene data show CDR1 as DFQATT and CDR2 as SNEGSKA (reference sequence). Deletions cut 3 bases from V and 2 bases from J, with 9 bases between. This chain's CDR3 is CSARVGDTDTQYF. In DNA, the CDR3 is TGCAGTGCTAGGGTAGGAGACACAGATACGCAGTATTTT.

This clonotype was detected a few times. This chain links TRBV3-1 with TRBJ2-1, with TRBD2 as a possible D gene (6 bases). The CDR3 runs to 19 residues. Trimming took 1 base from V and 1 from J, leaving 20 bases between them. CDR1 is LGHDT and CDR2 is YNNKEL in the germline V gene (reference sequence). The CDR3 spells CASSQGVGGAPQSYNEQFF. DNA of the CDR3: TGTGCCAGCAGCCAAGGTGTTGGCGGGGCCCCTCAATCCTACAATGAGCAGTTCTTC.

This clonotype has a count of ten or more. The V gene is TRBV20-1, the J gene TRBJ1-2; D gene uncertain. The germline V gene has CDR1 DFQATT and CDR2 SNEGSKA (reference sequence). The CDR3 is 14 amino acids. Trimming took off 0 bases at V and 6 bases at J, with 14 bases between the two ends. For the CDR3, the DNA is TGCAGTGCTAGAGACCCGTTAATCGGCGATGGCTACACCTTC. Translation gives CSARDPLIGDGYTF.

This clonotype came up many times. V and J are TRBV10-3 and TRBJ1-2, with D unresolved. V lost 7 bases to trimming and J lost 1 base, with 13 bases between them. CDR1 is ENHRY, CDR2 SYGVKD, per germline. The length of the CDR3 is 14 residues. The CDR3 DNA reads TGTGCCATCAAGGAGGACGGGTTTAACTATGGCTACACCTTC. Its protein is CAIKEDGFNYGYTF.

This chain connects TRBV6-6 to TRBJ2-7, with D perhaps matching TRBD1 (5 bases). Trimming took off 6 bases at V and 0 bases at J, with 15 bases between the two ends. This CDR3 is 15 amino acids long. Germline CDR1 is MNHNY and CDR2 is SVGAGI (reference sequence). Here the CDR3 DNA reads TGTGCCAGCAGATTCACAGGCCACCTCTCCTACGAGCAGTACTTC. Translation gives CASRFTGHLSYEQYF.

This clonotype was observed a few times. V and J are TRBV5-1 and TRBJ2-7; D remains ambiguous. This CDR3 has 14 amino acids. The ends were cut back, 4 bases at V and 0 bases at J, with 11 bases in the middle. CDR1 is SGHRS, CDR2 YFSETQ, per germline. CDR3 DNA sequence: TGCGCCAGCAGCATTGAGACATTCTCCTACGAGCAGTACTTC. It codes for CASSIETFSYEQYF.

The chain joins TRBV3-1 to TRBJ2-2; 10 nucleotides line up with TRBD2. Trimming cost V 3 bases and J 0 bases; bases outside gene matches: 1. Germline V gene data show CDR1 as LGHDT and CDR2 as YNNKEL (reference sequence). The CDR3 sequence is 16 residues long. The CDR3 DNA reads TGTGCCAGCAGCCATAGCGGGGGGACGAACACCGGGGAGCTGTTTTTT. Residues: CASSHSGGTNTGELFF. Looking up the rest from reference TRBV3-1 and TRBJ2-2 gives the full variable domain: DTAVSQTPKYLVTQMGNDKSIKCEQNLGHDTMYWYKQDSKKFLKIMFSYNNKELIINETVPNRFSPKSPDKAHLNLHINSLELGDSAVYFCASSHSGGTNTGELFFGEGSRLTVL.

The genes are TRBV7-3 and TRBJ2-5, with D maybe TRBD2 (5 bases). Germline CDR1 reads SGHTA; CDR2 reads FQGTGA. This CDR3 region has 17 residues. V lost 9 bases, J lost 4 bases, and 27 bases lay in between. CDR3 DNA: TGTGCCAGTAGCCACCCCAGGATTGGCGACGAGGGAGAGACCCAGTACTTC. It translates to CASSHPRIGDEGETQYF.

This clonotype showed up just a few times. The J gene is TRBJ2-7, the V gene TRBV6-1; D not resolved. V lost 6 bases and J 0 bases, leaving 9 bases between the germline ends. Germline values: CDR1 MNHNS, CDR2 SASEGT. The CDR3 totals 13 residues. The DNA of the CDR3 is TGTGCCAGCAGCGCTCAGAGCTCCTACGAGCAGTACTTC. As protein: CASSAQSSYEQYF.

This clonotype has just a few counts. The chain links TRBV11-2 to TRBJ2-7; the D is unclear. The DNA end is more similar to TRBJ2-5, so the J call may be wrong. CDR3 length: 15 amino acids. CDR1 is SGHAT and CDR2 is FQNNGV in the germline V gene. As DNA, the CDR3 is TGTGCCAGCAGCTTAGATCTGATGGGACAAGAGACCCAGTACTTC. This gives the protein CASSLDLMGQETQYF.

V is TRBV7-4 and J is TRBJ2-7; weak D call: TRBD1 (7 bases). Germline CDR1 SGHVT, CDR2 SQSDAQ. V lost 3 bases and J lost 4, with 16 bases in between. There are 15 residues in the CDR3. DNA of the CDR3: TGTGCCAGCAGCTTGGCGGGACAGCAGTTTTACGAGCAGTACTTC. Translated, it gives CASSLAGQQFYEQYF.

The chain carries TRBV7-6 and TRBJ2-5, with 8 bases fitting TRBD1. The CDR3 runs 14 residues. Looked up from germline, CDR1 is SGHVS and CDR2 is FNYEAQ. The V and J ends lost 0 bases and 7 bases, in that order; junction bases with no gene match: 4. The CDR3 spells CASSLAAGGGTQYF. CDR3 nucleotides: TGTGCCAGCAGCTTAGCGGCAGGGGGCGGGACCCAGTACTTC.

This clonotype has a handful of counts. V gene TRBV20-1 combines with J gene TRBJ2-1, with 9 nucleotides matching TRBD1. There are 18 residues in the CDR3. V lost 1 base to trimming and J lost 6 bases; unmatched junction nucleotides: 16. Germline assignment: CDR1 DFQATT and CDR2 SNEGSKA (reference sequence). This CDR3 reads CSARVFRAGTGSFNEQFF. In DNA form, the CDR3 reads TGCAGTGCTAGAGTATTCCGGGCCGGGACAGGGTCTTTCAATGAGCAGTTCTTC.

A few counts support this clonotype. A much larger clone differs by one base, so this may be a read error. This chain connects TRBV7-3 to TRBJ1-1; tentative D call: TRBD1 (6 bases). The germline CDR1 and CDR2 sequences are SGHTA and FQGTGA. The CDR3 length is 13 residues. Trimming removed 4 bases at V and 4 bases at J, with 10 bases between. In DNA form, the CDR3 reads TGTGCCAGCAGCTCGCAGGGGACCACTGAAGCTTTCTTT. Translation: CASSSQGTTEAFF.

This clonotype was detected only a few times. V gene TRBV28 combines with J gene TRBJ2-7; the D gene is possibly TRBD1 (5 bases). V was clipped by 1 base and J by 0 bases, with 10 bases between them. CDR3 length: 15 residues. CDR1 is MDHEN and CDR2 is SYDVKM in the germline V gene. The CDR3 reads CASSLLETASYEQYF. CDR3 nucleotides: TGTGCCAGCAGTTTATTGGAGACAGCCTCCTACGAGCAGTACTTC.

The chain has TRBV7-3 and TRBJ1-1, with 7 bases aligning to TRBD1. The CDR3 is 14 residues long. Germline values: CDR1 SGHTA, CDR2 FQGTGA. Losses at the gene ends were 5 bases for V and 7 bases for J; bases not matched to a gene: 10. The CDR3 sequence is CASSPQGQADEAFF. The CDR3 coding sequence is TGTGCCAGCAGCCCCCAAGGACAGGCTGATGAAGCTTTCTTT. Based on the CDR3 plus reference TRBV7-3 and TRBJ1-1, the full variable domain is GAGVSQTPSNKVTEKGKYVELRCDPISGHTALYWYRQSLGQGPEFLIYFQGTGAADDSGLPNDRFFAVRPEGSVSTLKIQRTERGDSAVYLCASSPQGQADEAFFGQGTRLTVV.

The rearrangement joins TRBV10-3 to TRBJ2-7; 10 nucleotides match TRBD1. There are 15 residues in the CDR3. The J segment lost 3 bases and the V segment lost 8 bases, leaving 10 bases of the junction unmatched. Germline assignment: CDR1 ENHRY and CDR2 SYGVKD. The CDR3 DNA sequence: TGTGCCATCTCGGATCGGGGGGACAGGGGCTACGAGCAGTACTTC. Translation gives CAISDRGDRGYEQYF.

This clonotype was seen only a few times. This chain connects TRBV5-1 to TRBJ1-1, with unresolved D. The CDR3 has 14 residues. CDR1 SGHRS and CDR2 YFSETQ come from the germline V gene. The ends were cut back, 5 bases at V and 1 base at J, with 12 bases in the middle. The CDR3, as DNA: TGCGCCAGCAGGGAAGGCCCGGGGAACACTGAAGCTTTCTTT. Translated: CASREGPGNTEAFF.

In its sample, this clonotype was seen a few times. The chain's CDR3 is CASSQLGTDNQPQHF. CDR3 nucleotides: TGCGCCAGCAGCCAACTTGGGACAGACAATCAGCCCCAGCATTTT. The rearrangement links TRBV4-1 to TRBJ1-5; 7 bases match TRBD1. V was pared by 2 bases and J by 3 bases, with 4 bases of the junction left unmatched. In germline, CDR1 is MGHRA, CDR2 YSYEKL. The CDR3 runs to 15 residues.

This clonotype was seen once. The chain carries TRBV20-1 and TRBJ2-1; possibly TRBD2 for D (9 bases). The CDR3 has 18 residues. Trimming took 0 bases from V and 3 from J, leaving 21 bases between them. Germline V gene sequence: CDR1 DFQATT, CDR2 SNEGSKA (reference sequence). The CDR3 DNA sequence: TGCAGTGCTAGAGACGGGACAGGAGTGACTAGCGGCTACAATGAGCAGTTCTTC. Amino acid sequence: CSARDGTGVTSGYNEQFF.

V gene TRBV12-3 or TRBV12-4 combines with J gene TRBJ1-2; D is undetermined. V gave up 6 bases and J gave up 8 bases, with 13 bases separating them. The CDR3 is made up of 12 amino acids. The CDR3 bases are TGTGCCAGCAGCCGTCGCCCGGGCGGCTACACCTTC. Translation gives CASSRRPGGYTF.

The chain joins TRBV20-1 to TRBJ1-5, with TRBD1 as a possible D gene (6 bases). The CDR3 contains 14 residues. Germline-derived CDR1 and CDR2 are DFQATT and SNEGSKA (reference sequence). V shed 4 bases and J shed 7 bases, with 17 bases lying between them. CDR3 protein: CSAIVGRGGQPQHF. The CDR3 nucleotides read TGCAGTGCTATCGTCGGGCGGGGGGGCCAGCCCCAGCATTTT.

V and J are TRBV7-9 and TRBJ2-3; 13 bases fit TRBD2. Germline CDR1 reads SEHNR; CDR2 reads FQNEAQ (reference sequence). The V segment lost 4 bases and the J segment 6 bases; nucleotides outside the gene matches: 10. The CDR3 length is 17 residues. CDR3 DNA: TGTGCCAGCAGCTCCATAAGACTAGCGGGAGGAGGTGATACGCAGTATTTT. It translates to CASSSIRLAGGGDTQYF.

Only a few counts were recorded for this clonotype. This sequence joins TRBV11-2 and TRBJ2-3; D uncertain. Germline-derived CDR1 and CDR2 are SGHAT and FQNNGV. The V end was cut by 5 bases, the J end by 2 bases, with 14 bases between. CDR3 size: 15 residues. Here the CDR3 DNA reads TGTGCCAGCAGCCTGATTCCACCCTTCACAGATACGCAGTATTTT. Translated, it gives CASSLIPPFTDTQYF.

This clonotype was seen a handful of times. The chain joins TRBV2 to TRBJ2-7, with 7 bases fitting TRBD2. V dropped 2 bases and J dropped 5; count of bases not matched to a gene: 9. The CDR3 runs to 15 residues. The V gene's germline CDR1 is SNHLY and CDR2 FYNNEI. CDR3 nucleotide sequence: TGTGCCAGCAGTGAATTGGCGGGAGAGGCCCACGAGCAGTACTTC. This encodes CASSELAGEAHEQYF.

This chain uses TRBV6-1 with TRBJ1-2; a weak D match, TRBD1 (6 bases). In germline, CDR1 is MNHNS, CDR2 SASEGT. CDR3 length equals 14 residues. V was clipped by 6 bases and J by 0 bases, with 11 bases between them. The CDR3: CASRGHAANYGYTF. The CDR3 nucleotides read TGTGCCAGCAGGGGACACGCAGCTAACTATGGCTACACCTTC.

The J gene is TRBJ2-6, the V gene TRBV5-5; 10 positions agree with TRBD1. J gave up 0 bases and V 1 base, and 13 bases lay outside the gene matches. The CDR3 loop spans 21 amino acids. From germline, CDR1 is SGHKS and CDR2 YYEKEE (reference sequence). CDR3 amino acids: CASSLTGQGTLTYSGANVLTF. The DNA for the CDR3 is TGTGCCAGCAGCTTGACGGGACAGGGGACCCTCACATACTCTGGGGCCAACGTCCTGACTTTC.

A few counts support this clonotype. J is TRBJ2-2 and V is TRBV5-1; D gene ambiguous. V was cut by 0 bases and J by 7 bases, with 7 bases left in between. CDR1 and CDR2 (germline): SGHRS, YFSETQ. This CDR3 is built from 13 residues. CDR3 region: CASSLVVDGELFF. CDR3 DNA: TGCGCCAGCAGCTTGGTGGTGGACGGGGAGCTGTTTTTT.

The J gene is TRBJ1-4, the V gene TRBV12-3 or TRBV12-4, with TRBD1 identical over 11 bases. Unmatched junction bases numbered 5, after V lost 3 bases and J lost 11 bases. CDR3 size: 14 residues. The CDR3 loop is CASSLDRGQGKLFF. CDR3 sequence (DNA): TGTGCCAGCAGTTTGGACAGGGGGCAGGGGAAACTGTTTTTT.

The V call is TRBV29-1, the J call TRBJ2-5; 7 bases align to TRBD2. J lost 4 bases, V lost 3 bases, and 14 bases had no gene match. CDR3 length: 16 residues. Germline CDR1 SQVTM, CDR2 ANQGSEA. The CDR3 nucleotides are TGCAGCGTTGAGCTTTGGGGAGGGGCGGGTGGAGAGACCCAGTACTTC. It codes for CSVELWGGAGGETQYF.